This TCR beta chain came from a study of monozygotic twins with inflammatory bowel disease. The CDR3 is 15 residues long. CDR1 and CDR2 (germline): SGHTA, FQGNSA. Findings of the study overall: Possibly reflecting limited power, no difference in repertoire similarity was found between concordant and discordant twins. None of the different T cell subtypes could be distinguished from one another.

Regarding this clonotype: Its antigen is unknown.

No DNA is given; TCRdb re-called the 5' RACE reads and lists each CDR3 protein once. The sample holds tens of thousands of distinct CDR3 sequences. The origin of this receptor is a human donor with ulcerative colitis or Crohn's disease, or a healthy co-twin of an affected twin (not recorded which). The sequenced sample consisted of blood. This rearrangement joins TRBV7-2 to TRBJ1-6; TCRdb's D gene call, TRBD1, goes unchecked for lack of DNA. This chain's CDR3 is CASSLAARGDSPLHF.